The 5 T cell receptor beta chains reported below all come from one sample, sequenced in a study of cytomegalovirus exposure and HLA in healthy donors. The PCR had 60 Vbeta and 13 Jbeta primers. Data came from immunoSEQ multiplex PCR; TCRdb stores just in-frame clones and leaves some out. This table holds about 120,000 clones, around 80% found once. Specimen: PBMCs. The receptors derive from a man aged 25-45 years in good health and CMV-seronegative.

This rearrangement joins TRBV5-8 to TRBJ2-2; TRBD1 aligns across 7 bases. The CDR3 sequence is 15 residues long. Trimming cost V 3 bases and J 2 bases; bases outside gene matches: 4. Germline CDR1 and CDR2: SGHTS and YDEGEE. Here the CDR3 DNA reads TGTGCCAGCAGCTGGGGACAGCGAAACACCGGGGAGCTGTTTTTT. Its protein is CASSWGQRNTGELFF.

The V call is TRBV18, the J call TRBJ2-1; 10 bases map to TRBD1. With 3 bases clipped from V and 4 bases from J, the junction kept 9 bases outside the gene matches. In germline, CDR1 is KGHSH, CDR2 LQKENI. The CDR3 sequence is 17 residues long. CDR3 loop: CASSPLPGTGAYNEQFF. Written as DNA, the CDR3 is TGTGCCAGCTCACCGCTTCCCGGGACAGGGGCATACAATGAGCAGTTCTTC.

This chain connects TRBV6-1 to TRBJ2-3; 13 positions match TRBD2. J gave up 2 bases and V 6 bases, and 2 bases lay outside the gene matches. CDR1 is MNHNS and CDR2 is SASEGT in the germline V gene. This CDR3 has 15 residues. The CDR3 DNA is TGTGCCAGCAGCGGACTAGCGGGGGTCACAGATACGCAGTATTTT. This codes for CASSGLAGVTDTQYF.

The V and J genes are TRBV25-1 and TRBJ2-3, with TRBD2 matching over 13 bases. CDR1 and CDR2 (germline): MGHDK, SYGVNS. After removal of 7 bases from V and 6 bases from J, the junction contained 7 bases not matched to a gene. CDR3 size: 15 residues. The chain's CDR3 is CASTKTSGGSDTQYF. The CDR3, as DNA: TGTGCCAGCACCAAGACTAGCGGGGGGTCTGATACGCAGTATTTT.

The chain employs TRBV29-1 and TRBJ2-5; 7 positions agree with TRBD1. This CDR3 spans 12 amino acids. Germline CDR1 is SQVTM and CDR2 is ANQGSEA. V lost 6 bases, J lost 6 bases, and 7 bases stayed unmatched. The CDR3 nucleotides are TGCAGCGTCCCCCTACAGGGGAAGACCCAGTACTTC. This translates into CSVPLQGKTQYF. Based on the CDR3 plus reference TRBV29-1 and TRBJ2-5, the full variable domain is SAVISQKPSRDICQRGTSLTIQCQVDSQVTMMFWYRQQPGQSLTLIATANQGSEATYESGFVIDKFPISRPNLTFSTLTVSNMSPEDSSIYLCSVPLQGKTQYFGPGTRLLVL.